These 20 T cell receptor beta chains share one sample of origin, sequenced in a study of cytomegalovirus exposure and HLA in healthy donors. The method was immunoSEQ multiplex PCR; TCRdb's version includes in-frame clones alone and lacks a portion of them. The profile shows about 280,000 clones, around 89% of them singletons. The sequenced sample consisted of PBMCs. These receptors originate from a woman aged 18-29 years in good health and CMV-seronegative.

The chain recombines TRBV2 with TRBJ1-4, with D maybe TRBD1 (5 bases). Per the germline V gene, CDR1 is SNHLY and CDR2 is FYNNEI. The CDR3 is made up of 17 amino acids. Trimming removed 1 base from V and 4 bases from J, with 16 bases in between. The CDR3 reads CASSEVGDPGVNEKLFF. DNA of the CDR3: TGTGCCAGCAGTGAAGTCGGGGACCCGGGAGTTAATGAAAAACTGTTTTTT.

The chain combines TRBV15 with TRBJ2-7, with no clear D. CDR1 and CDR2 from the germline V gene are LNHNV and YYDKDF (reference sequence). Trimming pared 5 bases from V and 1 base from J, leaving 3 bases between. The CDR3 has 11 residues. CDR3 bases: TGTGCCACCAGCTCGTCCTACGAGCAGTACTTC. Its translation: CATSSSYEQYF.

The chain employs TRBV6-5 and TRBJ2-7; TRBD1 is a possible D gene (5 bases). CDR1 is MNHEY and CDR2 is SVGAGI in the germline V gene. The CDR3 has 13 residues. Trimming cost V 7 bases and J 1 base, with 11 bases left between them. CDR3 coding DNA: TGTGCCAGCACCCTATCAGGGTCCTACGAGCAGTACTTC. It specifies CASTLSGSYEQYF.

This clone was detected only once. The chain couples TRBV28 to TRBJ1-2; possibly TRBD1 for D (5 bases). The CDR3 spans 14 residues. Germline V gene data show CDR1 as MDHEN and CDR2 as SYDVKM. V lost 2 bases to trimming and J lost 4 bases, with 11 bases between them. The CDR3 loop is CASSLDSRIYGYTF. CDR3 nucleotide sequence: TGTGCCAGCAGTTTAGACAGCCGAATCTATGGCTACACCTTC.

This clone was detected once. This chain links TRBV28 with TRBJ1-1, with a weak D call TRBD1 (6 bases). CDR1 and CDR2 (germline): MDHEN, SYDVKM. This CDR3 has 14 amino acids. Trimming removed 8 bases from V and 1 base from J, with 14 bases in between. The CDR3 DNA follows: TGTGCCAGCCTATCCGGGACAAGGAACACTGAAGCTTTCTTT. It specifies CASLSGTRNTEAFF.

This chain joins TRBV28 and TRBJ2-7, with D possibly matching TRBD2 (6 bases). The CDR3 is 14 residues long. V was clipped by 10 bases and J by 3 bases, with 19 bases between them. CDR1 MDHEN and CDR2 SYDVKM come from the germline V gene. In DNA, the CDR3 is TGTGCCATCTCTGCGGGGCTGCAACACTACGAGCAGTACTTC. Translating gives CAISAGLQHYEQYF.

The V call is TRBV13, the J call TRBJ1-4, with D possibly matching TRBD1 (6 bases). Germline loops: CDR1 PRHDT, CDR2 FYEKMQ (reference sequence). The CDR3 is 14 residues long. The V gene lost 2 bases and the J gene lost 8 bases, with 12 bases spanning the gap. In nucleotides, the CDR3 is TGTGCCAGCAGCTTATATGGGGACACCGAAAAACTGTTTTTT. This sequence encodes CASSLYGDTEKLFF.

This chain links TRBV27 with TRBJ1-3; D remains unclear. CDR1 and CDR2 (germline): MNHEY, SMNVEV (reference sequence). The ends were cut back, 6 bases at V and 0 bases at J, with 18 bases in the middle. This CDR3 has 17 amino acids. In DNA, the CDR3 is TGTGCCAGCAGACTGACCCGAGGAGACTACTCTGGAAACACCATATATTTT. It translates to CASRLTRGDYSGNTIYF.

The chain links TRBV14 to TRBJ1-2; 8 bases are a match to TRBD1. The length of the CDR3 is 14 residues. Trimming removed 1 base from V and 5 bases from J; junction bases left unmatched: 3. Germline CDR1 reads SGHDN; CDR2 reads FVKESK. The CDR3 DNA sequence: TGTGCCAGCAGCCAAGCGGGACAGGAGTATGGCTACACCTTC. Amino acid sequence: CASSQAGQEYGYTF. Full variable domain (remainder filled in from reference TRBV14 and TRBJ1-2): EAGVTQFPSHSVIEKGQTVTLRCDPISGHDNLYWYRRVMGKEIKFLLHFVKESKQDESGMPNNRFLAERTGGTYSTLKVQPAELEDSGVYFCASSQAGQEYGYTFGSGTRLTVV.

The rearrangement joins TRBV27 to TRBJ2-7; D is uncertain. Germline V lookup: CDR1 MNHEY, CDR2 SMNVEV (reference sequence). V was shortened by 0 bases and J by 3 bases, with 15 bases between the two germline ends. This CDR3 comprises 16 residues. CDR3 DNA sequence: TGTGCCAGCAGTTTATCGCCGGGTTTGGCCTACTACGAGCAGTACTTC. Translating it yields CASSLSPGLAYYEQYF.

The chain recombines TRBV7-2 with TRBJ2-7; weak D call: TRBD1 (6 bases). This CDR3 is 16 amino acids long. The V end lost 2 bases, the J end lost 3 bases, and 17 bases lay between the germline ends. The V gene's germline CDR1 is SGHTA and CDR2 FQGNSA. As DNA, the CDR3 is TGTGCCAGCAGCTTATTACCACGGACAGACTACTACGAGCAGTACTTC. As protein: CASSLLPRTDYYEQYF. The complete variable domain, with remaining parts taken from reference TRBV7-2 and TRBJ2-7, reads GAGVSQSPSNKVTEKGKDVELRCDPISGHTALYWYRQSLGQGLEFLIYFQGNSAPDKSGLPSDRFSAERTGGSVSTLTIQRTQQEDSAVYLCASSLLPRTDYYEQYFGPGTRLTVT.

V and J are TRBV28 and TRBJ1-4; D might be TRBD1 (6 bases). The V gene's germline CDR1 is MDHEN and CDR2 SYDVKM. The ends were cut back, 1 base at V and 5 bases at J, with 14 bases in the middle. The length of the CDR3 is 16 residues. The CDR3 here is CASSLLGLGTNEKLFF. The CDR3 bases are TGTGCCAGCAGTTTATTAGGGCTGGGGACAAATGAAAAACTGTTTTTT.

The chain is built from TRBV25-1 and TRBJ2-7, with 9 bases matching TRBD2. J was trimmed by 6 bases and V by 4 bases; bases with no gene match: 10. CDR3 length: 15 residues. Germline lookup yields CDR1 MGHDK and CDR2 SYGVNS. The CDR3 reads CASSGPGTSFLEQYF. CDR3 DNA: TGTGCCAGCAGTGGTCCGGGGACTAGCTTCCTCGAGCAGTACTTC.

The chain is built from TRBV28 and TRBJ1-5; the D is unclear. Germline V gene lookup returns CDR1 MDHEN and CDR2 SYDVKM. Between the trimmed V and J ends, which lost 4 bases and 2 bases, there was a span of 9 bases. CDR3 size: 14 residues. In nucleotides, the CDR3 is TGTGCCAGCAGTTCAGCGATGGGCAATCAGCCCCAGCATTTT. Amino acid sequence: CASSSAMGNQPQHF.

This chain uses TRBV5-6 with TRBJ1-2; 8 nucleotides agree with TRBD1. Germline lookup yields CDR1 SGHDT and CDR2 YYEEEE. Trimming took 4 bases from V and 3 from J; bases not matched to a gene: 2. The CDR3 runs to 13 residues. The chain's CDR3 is CASSPTGDYGYTF. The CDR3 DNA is TGTGCCAGCAGCCCGACAGGGGACTATGGCTACACCTTC.

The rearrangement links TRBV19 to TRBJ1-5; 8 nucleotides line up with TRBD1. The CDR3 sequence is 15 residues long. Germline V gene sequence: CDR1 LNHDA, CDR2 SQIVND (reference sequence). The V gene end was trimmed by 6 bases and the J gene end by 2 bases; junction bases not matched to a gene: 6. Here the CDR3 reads CASSKTGVGNQPQHF. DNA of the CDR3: TGTGCCAGTAGCAAGACAGGGGTGGGCAATCAGCCCCAGCATTTT.

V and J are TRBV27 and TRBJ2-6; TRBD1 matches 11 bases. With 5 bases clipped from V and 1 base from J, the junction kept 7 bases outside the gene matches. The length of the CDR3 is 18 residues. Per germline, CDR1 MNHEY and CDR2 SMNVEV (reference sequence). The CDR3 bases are TGTGCCAGCAGTAGAAGGACAGGGGGCGCGTCTGGGGCCAACGTCCTGACTTTC. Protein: CASSRRTGGASGANVLTF. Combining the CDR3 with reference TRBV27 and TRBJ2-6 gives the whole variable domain EAQVTQNPRYLITVTGKKLTVTCSQNMNHEYMSWYRQDPGLGLRQIYYSMNVEVTDKGDVPEGYKVSRKEKRNFPLILESPSPNQTSLYFCASSRRTGGASGANVLTFGAGSRLTVL.

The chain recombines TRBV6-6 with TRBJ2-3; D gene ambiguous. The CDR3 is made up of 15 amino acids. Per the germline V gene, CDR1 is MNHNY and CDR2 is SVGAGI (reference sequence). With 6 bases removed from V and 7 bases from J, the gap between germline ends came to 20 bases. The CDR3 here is CASSQDGPAPNTQYF. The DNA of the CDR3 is TGTGCCAGCAGCCAGGATGGCCCCGCCCCGAATACGCAGTATTTT.

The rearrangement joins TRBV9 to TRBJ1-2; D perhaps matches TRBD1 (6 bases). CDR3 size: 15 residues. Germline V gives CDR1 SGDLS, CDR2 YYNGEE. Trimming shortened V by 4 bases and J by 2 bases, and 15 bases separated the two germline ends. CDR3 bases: TGTGCCAGCAGCTCTAGACAGGCCCCCAACTATGGCTACACCTTC. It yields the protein CASSSRQAPNYGYTF.

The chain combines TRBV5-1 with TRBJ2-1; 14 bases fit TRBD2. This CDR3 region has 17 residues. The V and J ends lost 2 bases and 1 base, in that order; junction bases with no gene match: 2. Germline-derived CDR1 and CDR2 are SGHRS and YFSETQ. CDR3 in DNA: TGCGCCAGCAGCTTCGGGACTAGCGGGAGATCCTACAATGAGCAGTTCTTC. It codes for CASSFGTSGRSYNEQFF.